The 17 T cell receptor beta chains reported below all come from one sample, sequenced in a study of blood T cell repertoires in COVID-19. Measured with immunoSEQ multiplex PCR; TCRdb has only the in-frame clones, and not every one. This sample has tens of thousands of clones, with 89% found just once. Sequencing input: peripheral blood. These receptor sequences come from a man in his fifties or sixties with acute or convalescent COVID-19.

The chain carries TRBV9 and TRBJ1-1; 7 positions agree with TRBD1. Germline V CDR1 and CDR2: SGDLS, YYNGEE. Losses at the gene ends were 2 bases for V and 2 bases for J; bases not matched to a gene: 12. This CDR3 spans 17 amino acids. The DNA of the CDR3 is TGTGCCAGCAGCGTCTGGGACAGCCTGGGGGGAAACACTGAAGCTTTCTTT. This codes for CASSVWDSLGGNTEAFF.

The rearrangement links TRBV6-6 to TRBJ1-2; 8 bases match TRBD1. The CDR3 totals 14 residues. Germline V gene lookup returns CDR1 MNHNY and CDR2 SVGAGI (reference sequence). The J segment lost 6 bases and the V segment lost 2 bases, leaving 5 bases of the junction unmatched. The CDR3 DNA follows: TGTGCCAGCAGTTACCTCGGACAGGGACATGGCTACACCTTC. This gives the protein CASSYLGQGHGYTF.

This chain connects TRBV5-1 to TRBJ2-2, with 15 positions matching TRBD2. Per germline, CDR1 SGHRS and CDR2 YFSETQ. Trimming at V came to 4 bases and at J to 4 bases, leaving 5 bases not matched to a gene. The CDR3 contains 17 residues. The CDR3 nucleotides read TGCGCCAGCAGCCTGGGACTAGCGGGGGGATTCACCGGGGAGCTGTTTTTT. Translated: CASSLGLAGGFTGELFF.

The chain couples TRBV4-1 to TRBJ1-1; 7 positions agree with TRBD1. The CDR3 is 14 amino acids. Germline-derived CDR1 and CDR2 are MGHRA and YSYEKL. V gave up 3 bases and J gave up 0 bases; unmatched junction bases: 1. CDR3: CASSQGQMNTEAFF. The CDR3 region has the DNA TGCGCCAGCAGCCAGGGACAGATGAACACTGAAGCTTTCTTT.

The rearrangement uses TRBV27 and TRBJ2-2, with TRBD1 identical over 8 bases. With V trimmed by 2 bases and J by 7 bases, 6 bases remained unmatched. The CDR3 sequence is 15 residues long. From germline, CDR1 is MNHEY and CDR2 SMNVEV (reference sequence). The CDR3 DNA reads TGTGCCAGCAGTTTAAAACAGGGGGTTGGCGGGGAGCTGTTTTTT. Its protein is CASSLKQGVGGELFF.

This chain links TRBV6-6 with TRBJ2-7; 10 bases fit TRBD1. V was clipped by 6 bases and J by 3 bases; unmatched bases: 11. The CDR3 is 16 amino acids. Germline lookup yields CDR1 MNHNY and CDR2 SVGAGI (reference sequence). CDR3: CASSQTYRDRGYEQYF. The CDR3 coding sequence is TGTGCCAGCAGCCAGACCTACCGGGACAGGGGCTACGAGCAGTACTTC.

The V and J genes are TRBV7-9 and TRBJ1-5, with D unresolved. Germline CDR1 reads SEHNR; CDR2 reads FQNEAQ (reference sequence). The V end lost 5 bases, the J end lost 0 bases, and 17 bases lay between the germline ends. The CDR3 has 17 residues. The CDR3 loop reads CASSKVEYRDSNQPQHF. The CDR3 nucleotides are TGTGCCAGCAGCAAAGTCGAGTACCGGGATAGCAATCAGCCCCAGCATTTT.

This clone was observed at least ten times. This chain uses TRBV6-5 with TRBJ1-1; TRBD1 might be the D (5 bases). CDR3 length: 14 residues. V lost 7 bases to trimming and J lost 6 bases, with 18 bases between them. Germline V CDR1 and CDR2: MNHEY, SVGAGI. The CDR3 DNA is TGTGCCAGCACCCCTTCGGGAGGGACGGCTGAAGCTTTCTTT. The encoded protein is CASTPSGGTAEAFF.

This chain uses TRBV7-9 with TRBJ2-2; D is possibly TRBD2 (6 bases). V gave up 1 base and J gave up 3 bases, with 21 bases separating them. The germline CDR1 and CDR2 sequences are SEHNR and FQNEAQ (reference sequence). CDR3 length equals 19 residues. This CDR3 is CASSLVSGSPGIYTGELFF. CDR3 nucleotide sequence: TGTGCCAGCAGCTTAGTTTCCGGGAGCCCGGGGATTTACACCGGGGAGCTGTTTTTT.

This clone was observed once. The J gene is TRBJ2-5, the V gene TRBV7-2; 11 positions match TRBD1. This CDR3 is built from 14 residues. From germline, CDR1 is SGHTA and CDR2 FQGNSA. V dropped 0 bases and J dropped 13; count of bases not matched to a gene: 7. In DNA form, the CDR3 reads TGTGCCAGCAGCTTAGCATTAGGGACAGGGGGAATGTACTTC. Its protein is CASSLALGTGGMYF.

V is TRBV6-6 and J is TRBJ1-4, with D perhaps matching TRBD1 (6 bases). Germline loops: CDR1 MNHNY, CDR2 SVGAGI (reference sequence). This CDR3 has 13 residues. Trimming removed 5 bases from V and 10 bases from J, with 14 bases in between. The CDR3: CASSPSGGGKLFF. CDR3 in DNA: TGTGCCAGCAGTCCCTCGGGGGGCGGAAAACTGTTTTTT.

The rearrangement uses TRBV27 and TRBJ1-2; TRBD1 matches 7 bases. V lost 1 base and J lost 6; bases outside the gene matches: 5. The germline gives CDR1 MNHEY, CDR2 SMNVEV (reference sequence). There are 14 residues in the CDR3. In DNA, the CDR3 is TGTGCCAGCAGTTTATTGGGGACAGAAGATGGCTACACCTTC. Its translation is CASSLLGTEDGYTF.

Notes on this clone: Other DNA sequences in this specimen translate into the identical CDR3. J is TRBJ1-1 and V is TRBV5-1; no firm D call. Germline CDR1 reads SGHRS; CDR2 reads YFSETQ. Trimming shortened V by 1 base and J by 1 base, and 5 bases separated the two germline ends. The CDR3 has 13 amino acids. DNA for the CDR3: TGCGCCAGCAGCTTGACAAGGAACACTGAAGCTTTCTTT. Translation: CASSLTRNTEAFF.

This clone appeared a single time. V and J are TRBV3-1 (or the pseudogene TRBV3-2) and TRBJ2-3; TRBD2 agrees at 8 bases. Unmatched junction bases numbered 8, after V lost 3 bases and J lost 6 bases. This CDR3 is built from 15 residues. The germline V gene encodes CDR1 LGHDT and CDR2 YNNKEL (reference sequence). DNA for the CDR3: TGTGCCAGCAGCCAGGGCGGGGGGCTCGTGGATACGCAGTATTTT. It specifies CASSQGGGLVDTQYF.

This clone was picked up one time. This chain links TRBV19 with TRBJ1-6, with D possibly matching TRBD1 (5 bases). This CDR3 is built from 13 residues. Germline values: CDR1 LNHDA, CDR2 SQIVND (reference sequence). Trimming cost V 4 bases and J 11 bases, with 12 bases left between them. This chain's CDR3 is CASSTGGEAPLHF. The CDR3 bases are TGTGCCAGTAGTACAGGAGGGGAGGCACCCCTCCACTTT.

This chain joins TRBV10-3 and TRBJ1-5; 10 positions agree with TRBD1. V was clipped by 10 bases and J by 13 bases; unmatched bases: 7. Germline-derived CDR1 and CDR2 are ENHRY and SYGVKD. CDR3 length equals 11 residues. CDR3 coding DNA: TGTGCCACCCGGGACAGGGGATCACAGCATTTT. Amino acid sequence: CATRDRGSQHF.

This clone was recorded a few times. The chain couples TRBV9 to TRBJ1-5; TRBD1 is a possible D gene (5 bases). Trimming stripped 2 bases from V and 1 base from J, with 34 bases between. The CDR3 has 23 amino acids. Germline-derived CDR1 and CDR2 are SGDLS and YYNGEE. CDR3 DNA: TGTGCCAGCAGCGTTGTCGGCACCCATCCGGCCAGGGAAGAACTAAGGAGCAATCAGCCCCAGCATTTT. Protein product: CASSVVGTHPAREELRSNQPQHF.